A selection of T cell receptor beta chains follows, all from one sample in a study of human T cells and chemical hapten exposure. Each CDR3 protein is one row after TCRdb ran MiXCR on the RACE reads. The data hold about 84,000 distinct CDR3 sequences, with about 9.4% observed a single time. The starting material was whole blood, obtained in connection with sensitization to the hapten diphenylcyclopropenone (DPC). These receptors were taken from a woman aged 50 to 60 with alopecia areata. Some clones in this sample may be carry-over from other donors' samples. Both conserved end residues are part of each CDR3. A D gene is named only where the DNA matches it firmly. Clone size is shown for a subset of rows, as once, few, many or a class of expanded clone.

TRBJ2-6,NA,TRBV11-2,many,CATSLRGGGSGANVLTF,TGTGCCACCTCATTACGAGGGGGTGGCTCTGGGGCCAACGTCCTGACTTTC
TRBJ2-1,TRBD1,TRBV2,many,CASSGSATGGSHNEQFF,TGTGCCAGCAGCGGTAGCGCGACAGGGGGCAGCCACAATGAGCAGTTCTTC
TRBJ1-6,NA,TRBV20-1,many,CSARAGNNSPLHF,TGCAGTGCTAGGGCAGGGAATAATTCACCCCTCCACTTT
TRBJ2-1,NA,TRBV2,many,CASSVETSYNEQFF,TGTGCCAGCAGCGTCGAGACCTCCTACAATGAGCAGTTCTTC
TRBJ2-1,TRBD2,TRBV29-1,many,CSVGGRDYNEQFF,TGCAGCGTTGGCGGGAGAGATTACAATGAGCAGTTCTTC
TRBJ1-5,TRBD1,TRBV7-8,NA,CASSFFTPRDRDRLMNQPQHF,TGTGCCAGCAGCTTTTTTACCCCCCGGGACAGGGATAGGCTTATGAATCAGCCCCAGCATTTT
TRBJ2-7,TRBD1,TRBV14,NA,CASSPGGTYEQYF,TGTGCCAGCAGCCCAGGGGGTACCTACGAGCAGTACTTC
TRBJ1-1,TRBD1,TRBV7-2,NA,CVSSLRDRDKAFF,TGTGTCAGCAGCTTACGGGACAGGGACAAAGCTTTCTTT
TRBJ1-2,NA,TRBV9,many,CASSPRGAVNYGYTF,TGTGCCAGCAGCCCAAGAGGGGCCGTTAACTATGGCTACACCTTC
TRBJ1-1,NA,TRBV7-2,few,CASSSTPGGNEAFF,TGTGCCAGCAGCTCAACGCCCGGGGGGAACGAAGCTTTCTTT
TRBJ1-6,TRBD1,TRBV28,once,CASKGTGASPLHF,TGTGCCAGCAAAGGGACAGGGGCATCACCCCTCCACTTT
TRBJ2-7,TRBD2,TRBV2,few,CASRLAPYAQYF,TGTGCCAGCCGACTAGCGCCCTACGCGCAGTACTTC
TRBJ1-1,NA,TRBV4-1,many,CASSQDQIRARDTEAFF,TGCGCCAGCAGCCAAGATCAGATCCGGGCTCGGGACACTGAAGCTTTCTTT
TRBJ2-1,TRBD2,TRBV20-1,few,CSARELAGLASYNEQFF,TGCAGTGCTAGGGAACTAGCGGGACTTGCCTCCTACAATGAGCAGTTCTTC
TRBJ2-5,NA,TRBV6-2/TRBV6-3,many,CASSTLYQETQYF,TGTGCCAGCAGTACCCTGTACCAAGAGACCCAGTACTTC
TRBJ2-5,NA,TRBV18,NA,CASSIHATPEETQYF,TGTGCCAGCTCAATACATGCGACGCCTGAAGAGACCCAGTACTTC
TRBJ1-1,NA,TRBV27,NA,CASSFRPNTEAFF,TGTGCCAGCAGTTTCAGGCCGAACACTGAAGCTTTCTTT
TRBJ2-1,TRBD1,TRBV18,many,CASSPGTGGNEQFF,TGTGCCAGCTCACCCGGGACAGGTGGAAATGAGCAGTTCTTC
TRBJ2-2,NA,TRBV20-1,few,CSAVGTGELFF,TGCAGTGCAGTGGGAACCGGGGAGCTGTTTTTT
TRBJ2-1,TRBD2,TRBV7-6,many,CASSLTSGYNEQFF,TGTGCCAGCAGCTTGACTAGCGGCTACAATGAGCAGTTCTTC
TRBJ1-1,TRBD1,TRBV29-1,many,CSVGGTGAGAEAFF,TGCAGCGTTGGAGGGACAGGGGCGGGCGCTGAAGCTTTCTTT
TRBJ2-1,TRBD1,TRBV12-3/TRBV12-4,NA,CASRVGTGTNEQFF,TGTGCCAGCAGAGTCGGGACAGGGACCAATGAGCAGTTCTTC
TRBJ2-2,TRBD1,TRBV5-1,many,CASSSRGGATPGELFF,TGCGCCAGCAGCTCTCGAGGGGGCGCGACCCCCGGGGAGCTGTTTTTT
TRBJ1-2,TRBD1,TRBV7-6,many,CASSLSQTGGRGYTF,TGTGCCAGCAGCCTAAGCCAGACAGGGGGCAGGGGCTACACCTTC
TRBJ1-5,NA,TRBV7-2,few,CASSLVGTGINQPQHF,TGTGCCAGCAGCTTAGTGGGGACGGGAATAAATCAGCCCCAGCATTTT
TRBJ2-3,NA,TRBV6-5,few,CASSYSTLYTQYF,TGTGCCAGCAGTTACTCGACCCTGTATACGCAGTATTTT
TRBJ1-4,NA,TRBV11-2,NA,CASSLGGTNEKLFF,TGTGCCAGCAGCTTGGGGGGAACTAATGAAAAACTGTTTTTT
TRBJ2-3,NA,TRBV29-1,NA,CSVSPNRGAGTDTQYF,TGCAGCGTTTCTCCCAATAGGGGCGCGGGCACAGATACGCAGTATTTT
TRBJ2-7,TRBD1,TRBV20-1,few,CSATSGQGATYEQYF,TGCAGTGCTACCTCGGGACAGGGGGCAACCTACGAGCAGTACTTC
TRBJ2-2,NA,TRBV20-1,many,CSARKGGANTGELFF,TGCAGTGCTAGAAAGGGTGGGGCGAACACCGGGGAGCTGTTTTTT
TRBJ2-7,NA,TRBV18,NA,CASSSRQNYEQYF,TGTGCCAGCTCCTCCCGACAGAACTACGAGCAGTACTTC
TRBJ2-3,NA,TRBV27,many,CASGFDTQYF,TGTGCCAGCGGGTTTGATACGCAGTATTTT
TRBJ1-2,NA,TRBV20-1,many,CSASGGQGYGYTF,TGCAGTGCTAGTGGTGGGCAAGGCTATGGCTACACCTTC
TRBJ2-4,NA,TRBV7-8,many,CASSPFLGAGRAKNIQYF,TGTGCCAGCAGCCCCTTTCTCGGTGCCGGTAGGGCCAAAAACATTCAGTACTTC
TRBJ1-5,NA,TRBV20-1,many,CSARRSTGGQPQHF,TGCAGTGCAAGACGTTCGACAGGAGGACAGCCCCAGCATTTT
TRBJ2-4,TRBD1,TRBV7-6,many,CASSAKGQGAYIQYF,TGTGCCAGCAGCGCAAAAGGACAGGGGGCCTACATTCAGTACTTC
TRBJ2-7,NA,TRBV9,few,CASSVVSTYEQYF,TGTGCCAGCAGCGTAGTTTCTACTTACGAGCAGTACTTC
TRBJ2-3,NA,TRBV20-1,many,CSARPYKTAKIDTQYF,TGCAGTGCTAGACCCTACAAGACCGCAAAAATAGATACGCAGTATTTT
TRBJ2-3,NA,TRBV2,few,CASSGMPPPDTQYF,TGTGCCAGCTCGGGGATGCCACCCCCAGATACGCAGTATTTT
TRBJ2-3,NA,TRBV27,NA,CASIVGDLTDTQYF,TGTGCCAGCATTGTGGGAGACCTCACAGATACGCAGTATTTT
TRBJ1-5,NA,TRBV7-9,many,CASSPRGGNNQPQHF,TGTGCCAGCAGTCCCCGAGGGGGGAACAATCAGCCCCAGCATTTT
TRBJ1-1,NA,TRBV20-1,few,CSAPKRGLNTEAFF,TGCAGTGCCCCTAAAAGGGGGTTGAACACTGAAGCTTTCTTT
TRBJ1-4,TRBD1,TRBV7-6,NA,CASSSGQAGEKLFF,TGTGCCAGCAGCTCCGGACAGGCCGGTGAAAAACTGTTTTTT
TRBJ1-6,NA,TRBV5-4,few,CASSTKQGFNSPLHF,TGTGCCAGCAGCACTAAACAGGGATTCAATTCACCCCTCCACTTT
TRBJ1-1,NA,TRBV27,few,CASSNMGGTEAFF,TGTGCCAGCAGTAACATGGGGGGCACTGAAGCTTTCTTT
TRBJ2-7,TRBD1,TRBV18,many,CASSPTRTGASYEQYF,TGTGCCAGCTCACCTACTCGGACAGGGGCCTCCTACGAGCAGTACTTC
TRBJ2-1,NA,TRBV27,many,CASSSSIEQFF,TGTGCCAGCAGTTCGTCTATTGAGCAGTTCTTC
TRBJ2-3,NA,TRBV12-3/TRBV12-4,many,CASSPQTDTQYF,TGTGCCAGCAGTCCCCAGACAGATACGCAGTATTTT
TRBJ2-7,NA,TRBV20-1,many,CSAKKSGTPDEQYF,TGCAGTGCTAAAAAGAGCGGAACCCCCGACGAGCAGTACTTC